These T cell receptor beta chains were read from a single sample in a study of beta chain features in type 1 diabetes. Profiled with immunoSEQ multiplex PCR; TCRdb holds only in-frame clones, not every one. This table has about 230,000 clones, more than 15% appearing once. Sequencing used naive CD4+ T cells from blood. Source of these receptors: a man under 40 with type 1 diabetes. Both conserved end residues are trimmed from each CDR3. D genes are given only for firm matches.

v_call,j_call,d_call,cdr3_aa
TRBV7-6,TRBJ2-3,-,ASSLYTDTQY
TRBV29-1,TRBJ2-7,TRBD1,SVAGQVTYEQY
TRBV29-1,TRBJ2-3,TRBD2,SAYRGTSGKDTQY
TRBV23-1,TRBJ1-2,-,ASSQTTANYGYT
TRBV25-1,TRBJ2-7,TRBD1,ASSWTGTYEQY
TRBV9,TRBJ2-6,-,ASSSQGSGANVLT
TRBV18,TRBJ2-1,TRBD2,ASSPVGPAGDNEQF
TRBV7-9,TRBJ2-6,-,ASSLGGRQLSGANVLT
TRBV9,TRBJ2-6,-,ASSAMGSGANVLT
TRBV7-2,TRBJ2-1,-,ASSFYDEQF
TRBV2,TRBJ2-7,-,ASSGPTGKAGEQY
TRBV7-2,TRBJ2-6,-,ASSWRGTGANVLT
TRBV25-1,TRBJ2-7,-,ASSEPGTQDYEQY
TRBV18,TRBJ2-2,-,ASSPRIGELF
TRBV4-1,TRBJ1-5,TRBD1,ASSQDGPGGRSQPQH
TRBV5-1,TRBJ2-7,-,ASSLALRKDTYEQY
TRBV7-2,TRBJ2-5,-,ASSLAGETQY
TRBV11-3,TRBJ2-2,-,ASRTGTTTGELF
TRBV10-3,TRBJ2-5,-,AIKGLQETQY
TRBV25-1,TRBJ2-5,TRBD1,ASTRQGDGTQY
TRBV29-1,TRBJ2-7,TRBD1,SVGPGQGSDEQY
TRBV29-1,TRBJ1-2,-,SVGGTSGGGYT
TRBV28,TRBJ2-1,-,ASSPGSSAVNEQF
TRBV5-1,TRBJ2-1,TRBD1,ASSFRQGSNEQF
TRBV5-1,TRBJ2-5,-,ASSPQGETQY
TRBV29-1,TRBJ2-1,-,SVEDGGAEGYNEQF
TRBV14,TRBJ2-6,-,ASSQQRAFSGANVLT
TRBV30,TRBJ2-5,-,AWSPRGARQETQY
TRBV7-2,TRBJ1-1,-,ASRLLNTEAF
TRBV29-1,TRBJ2-1,TRBD2,SVGRTSGIDEQF
TRBV11-3,TRBJ2-1,-,ASSLDTASYNEQF
TRBV25-1,TRBJ2-7,-,ASSESGQGSYEQY
TRBV23-1,TRBJ2-4,TRBD1,ASSQSDRVPKNIQY
TRBV18,TRBJ2-3,-,ASSPNSPGGTDTQY
TRBV7-9,TRBJ2-1,-,ASSFRLTDEQF
TRBV30,TRBJ1-5,-,AWSVISNQPQH
TRBV4-1,TRBJ2-3,-,ASSQDREDTQY
TRBV7-2,TRBJ2-1,TRBD2,ASSPGIAGREQF